This T cell receptor beta chain was sequenced in a study of blood T cell repertoires in COVID-19. Study-wide background: T cells, B-cell-depleted T cells, or PBMCs supplied cDNA or gDNA.

Authors' processing steps: Researchers report that nucleated cell counts were estimated from reference gene primer amplification. The repertoire was sequenced with immunoSEQ multiplex PCR; TCRdb's copy has only in-frame clones and lacks some. D and trimming were read from the DNA, whereas the V and J calls and clone size are those reported in that table. The sample contains some 190,000 clones, more than 80% of which appear only once. The CDR3 runs to 18 residues. V lost 1 base, J lost 0 bases, and 19 bases lay in between. Germline V gene sequence: CDR1 MDHEN, CDR2 SYDVKM. In its sample, this clone was seen a few times.

The J gene is TRBJ2-7, the V gene TRBV28; tentatively, D is TRBD1 (5 bases). This TCR came from a woman aged 40 to 55 with COVID-19, enrolled during active disease. Input material: peripheral blood. This CDR3 is CASSLFLGATASSYEQYF. The DNA for the CDR3 is TGTGCCAGCAGTTTATTCTTAGGGGCTACCGCTAGCTCCTACGAGCAGTACTTC.